These 24 T cell receptor beta chains share one sample of origin, sequenced in a study of cytomegalovirus exposure and HLA in healthy donors. TCRdb's copy holds only in-frame clones and misses some; the assay was immunoSEQ multiplex PCR. The table records 150,000 or so clones, 90% of them present only once. The sequenced sample consisted of PBMCs. The source is a woman in her twenties or thirties in good health and CMV-seropositive.

The rearrangement links TRBV9 to TRBJ1-1, with 8 bases aligning to TRBD1. Germline lookup yields CDR1 SGDLS and CDR2 YYNGEE. The CDR3 length is 14 residues. Unmatched junction bases numbered 3, after V lost 0 bases and J lost 5 bases. CDR3 amino acids: CASSVGTGGTEAFF. As DNA, the CDR3 is TGTGCCAGCAGCGTAGGTACAGGGGGTACTGAAGCTTTCTTT. Filled out from reference TRBV9 and TRBJ1-1, the complete variable domain reads DSGVTQTPKHLITATGQRVTLRCSPRSGDLSVYWYQQSLDQGLQFLIQYYNGEERAKGNILERFSAQQFPDLHSELNLSSLELGDSALYFCASSVGTGGTEAFFGQGTRLTVV.

V is TRBV5-1 and J is TRBJ2-7; D perhaps matches TRBD1 (6 bases). CDR1 is SGHRS, CDR2 YFSETQ, per germline. The CDR3 sequence is 15 residues long. The germline V and J ends were trimmed by 0 bases and 3 bases, with 13 bases remaining between them. The CDR3 here is CASSLDAGVGYEQYF. The CDR3 nucleotides read TGCGCCAGCAGCTTGGATGCAGGGGTGGGCTACGAGCAGTACTTC.

This clone was observed once. This chain uses TRBV6-4 with TRBJ1-5, with D tentatively TRBD1 (5 bases). CDR3 length equals 15 residues. V was pared by 6 bases and J by 0 bases, with 12 bases between. The germline V gene encodes CDR1 MRHNA and CDR2 SNTAGT. This CDR3 is CASRDQGNSNQPQHF. The CDR3 nucleotides read TGTGCCAGCAGAGATCAGGGAAATAGCAATCAGCCCCAGCATTTT.

This clone was detected a few times. This sequence joins TRBV2 and TRBJ2-5; 11 positions agree with TRBD2. CDR3 length equals 15 residues. With V trimmed by 2 bases and J by 9 bases, 8 bases remained unmatched. CDR1 is SNHLY, CDR2 FYNNEI, per germline. The CDR3, as DNA: TGTGCCAGCAGTGAACTAGCGGGGGGATCCGCGGCCCAGTACTTC. Its translation: CASSELAGGSAAQYF.

The chain uses TRBV5-1 and TRBJ2-7; D perhaps matches TRBD2 (5 bases). From germline, CDR1 is SGHRS and CDR2 YFSETQ. The V end was cut by 0 bases, the J end by 3 bases, with 7 bases between. The CDR3 spans 13 residues. CDR3 DNA: TGCGCCAGCAGCTTGGGAGGGTACTACGAGCAGTACTTC. The encoded protein is CASSLGGYYEQYF.

CDR3 bases: TGCGCCAGCAGTCTGCGGGGCCTGAGAGAAAAACTGTTTTTT. Residues: CASSLRGLREKLFF. The rearrangement uses TRBV23-1 and TRBJ1-4, with a weak D call TRBD1 (5 bases). TRBV23-1 is an open reading frame whose function is uncertain. The CDR3 is 14 residues long. V gave up 4 bases and J gave up 8 bases, with 14 bases separating them.

This chain joins TRBV6-5 and TRBJ2-7, with D maybe TRBD2 (6 bases). Trimming removed 6 bases at V and 6 bases at J, with 21 bases between. The CDR3 sequence is 15 residues long. Germline V gives CDR1 MNHEY, CDR2 SVGAGI. The CDR3: CASSPGGGVPGEQYF. The CDR3 DNA sequence: TGTGCCAGCAGCCCGGGTGGAGGGGTGCCTGGCGAGCAGTACTTC.

Notes on this clone: Compared with germline, one end of the junction differs, possibly owing to a read error. Other DNA variants within this sample encode the same CDR3. This chain joins TRBV4-1 and TRBJ1-2; 7 bases are shared with TRBD1. The germline gives CDR1 MGHRA, CDR2 YSYEKL. CDR3 length: 16 residues. This chain's CDR3 is CASSQGPSPGGYGYTF. The CDR3 DNA follows: TGCGCCAGCAGCCAGGGACCTAGCCCAGGGGGGTATGGCTACACCTTT.

V gene TRBV6-1 combines with J gene TRBJ2-5, with 9 bases lining up with TRBD2. The V gene's germline CDR1 is MNHNS and CDR2 SASEGT. J lost 5 bases, V lost 2 bases, and 6 bases had no gene match. CDR3 size: 15 residues. CDR3 loop: CASSEMAGGQETQYF. CDR3 sequence (DNA): TGTGCCAGCAGTGAAATGGCGGGGGGGCAGGAGACCCAGTACTTC.

V gene TRBV6-6 combines with J gene TRBJ1-2; TRBD1 is a possible D gene (5 bases). This CDR3 has 14 amino acids. Trimming stripped 0 bases from V and 8 bases from J, with 13 bases between. Germline V gene data show CDR1 as MNHNY and CDR2 as SVGAGI (reference sequence). The CDR3 loop reads CASSYSNQGGGYTF. Here the CDR3 DNA reads TGTGCCAGCAGTTACTCGAATCAGGGAGGGGGCTACACCTTC.

The chain's CDR3 is CASSLTDEQFF. The CDR3 DNA sequence: TGCGCCAGCAGCTTGACTGATGAGCAGTTCTTC. The chain employs TRBV5-1 and TRBJ2-1; D uncertain. The CDR3 runs 11 residues. Germline V CDR1 and CDR2: SGHRS, YFSETQ. Deletions cut 1 base from V and 8 bases from J, with 4 bases between.

The V gene is TRBV11-2, the J gene TRBJ2-5; 8 nucleotides align to TRBD2. Germline V gene sequence: CDR1 SGHAT, CDR2 FQNNGV. CDR3 length equals 15 residues. V trimming: 1 base; J trimming: 1 base; junction bases outside the gene matches: 2. The CDR3 region is CASSLGTSRQETQYF. CDR3 bases: TGTGCCAGCAGCTTAGGGACTAGCCGCCAAGAGACCCAGTACTTC.

V is TRBV6-1 and J is TRBJ2-3; D remains ambiguous. The CDR3 spans 15 residues. V lost 4 bases to trimming and J lost 0 bases, with 11 bases between them. Germline V CDR1 and CDR2: MNHNS, SASEGT. CDR3 coding DNA: TGTGCCAGCAGTGCCCCAAGCGTGAGCACAGATACGCAGTATTTT. Translating gives CASSAPSVSTDTQYF.

The chain joins TRBV7-8 to TRBJ1-5; TRBD1 might be the D (5 bases). The germline V gene encodes CDR1 SGHVS and CDR2 FQNEAQ. The CDR3 is 16 residues long. V lost 3 bases and J lost 0, with 12 bases in between. CDR3 sequence: CASSFSGAYSNQPQHF. The DNA for the CDR3 is TGTGCCAGCAGCTTTAGCGGGGCTTATAGCAATCAGCCCCAGCATTTT.

This sequence joins TRBV2 and TRBJ2-2; 8 bases agree with TRBD2. CDR3 length: 15 amino acids. J was trimmed by 2 bases and V by 3 bases; bases with no gene match: 2. Germline assignment: CDR1 SNHLY and CDR2 FYNNEI. CDR3: CASSDLAGNTGELFF. In DNA form, the CDR3 reads TGTGCCAGCAGTGATCTAGCGGGTAACACCGGGGAGCTGTTTTTT.

The table lists this clone with a few counts. For the CDR3, the DNA is TGTGCCAGCAGACAGGAGGGCTACACCTTC. Amino acids: CASRQEGYTF. The chain joins TRBV2 to TRBJ1-2; tentative D call: TRBD1 (5 bases). V dropped 6 bases and J dropped 8 bases, with 7 bases sitting between them. The CDR3 extends over 10 amino acids. Per germline, CDR1 SNHLY and CDR2 FYNNEI.

The chain uses TRBV2 and TRBJ2-2; 7 nucleotides line up with TRBD1. The CDR3 sequence is 17 residues long. With V trimmed by 5 bases and J by 6 bases, 15 bases remained unmatched. Germline CDR1 is SNHLY and CDR2 is FYNNEI. CDR3 sequence: CASSTRRDRVGAGELFF. In DNA, the CDR3 is TGTGCCAGCAGTACTCGGAGAGACAGGGTCGGGGCCGGGGAGCTGTTTTTT.

In nucleotides, the CDR3 is TGCGCCAGCAGTTCTACAGGGGGATTCCAGTTCTTC. Translated, it gives CASSSTGGFQFF. The chain combines TRBV10-1 with TRBJ2-1, with 8 bases lining up with TRBD1. Germline V gene data show CDR1 as WNHNN and CDR2 as SYGVQD (reference sequence). This CDR3 comprises 12 residues. V lost 5 bases and J lost 13; bases outside the gene matches: 7.

The rearrangement uses TRBV28 and TRBJ1-4; 7 nucleotides line up with TRBD1. CDR1 and CDR2 from the germline V gene are MDHEN and SYDVKM. The CDR3 is 14 amino acids. V shed 5 bases and J 5 bases; nucleotides not matched to a gene: 5. The CDR3 protein is CASSTGTENEKLFF. In DNA, the CDR3 is TGTGCCAGCAGTACCGGGACAGAAAATGAAAAACTGTTTTTT.

V is TRBV14 and J is TRBJ1-6; D perhaps matches TRBD1 (6 bases). CDR1 and CDR2 from the germline V gene are SGHDN and FVKESK. Trimming pared 2 bases from V and 9 bases from J, leaving 17 bases between. The CDR3 sequence is 16 residues long. CDR3 nucleotide sequence: TGTGCCAGCAGCCAACTCCGGGACACATTTGCTTCACCCCTCCACTTT. As protein: CASSQLRDTFASPLHF. The complete variable domain, with remaining parts taken from reference TRBV14 and TRBJ1-6, reads EAGVTQFPSHSVIEKGQTVTLRCDPISGHDNLYWYRRVMGKEIKFLLHFVKESKQDESGMPNNRFLAERTGGTYSTLKVQPAELEDSGVYFCASSQLRDTFASPLHFGNGTRLTVT.

The chain couples TRBV6-1 to TRBJ2-7; the match to TRBD2 covers 8 bases. Germline CDR1 and CDR2: MNHNS and SASEGT. The V segment lost 6 bases and the J segment 3 bases; nucleotides outside the gene matches: 10. This CDR3 has 15 amino acids. CDR3 protein: CASRGERGSLYEQYF. CDR3 nucleotides: TGTGCCAGCAGGGGAGAGCGGGGGAGCCTCTACGAGCAGTACTTC.

This clone was detected once. The chain links TRBV27 to TRBJ2-1; 10 nucleotides agree with TRBD2. The V gene's germline CDR1 is MNHEY and CDR2 SMNVEV (reference sequence). The trim removed 3 bases at V and 8 bases at J, leaving 7 bases unmatched. The CDR3 sequence is 15 residues long. CDR3 bases: TGTGCCAGCAGTTTGGGGACTAGCGACTGGGATGAGCAGTTCTTC. Protein: CASSLGTSDWDEQFF.

This clone is a singleton in its sample. This chain links TRBV29-1 with TRBJ1-1, with unresolved D. Germline CDR1 SQVTM, CDR2 ANQGSEA. This CDR3 has 12 residues. V dropped 5 bases and J dropped 1 base, with 8 bases sitting between them. The CDR3 DNA reads as TGCAGCGTTTCTAAATCGAACACTGAAGCTTTCTTT. This sequence encodes CSVSKSNTEAFF.

This clone was recorded once. The chain has TRBV5-1 and TRBJ1-4; D remains ambiguous. V was clipped by 4 bases and J by 0 bases, with 19 bases between them. The CDR3 consists of 18 residues. The germline gives CDR1 SGHRS, CDR2 YFSETQ. CDR3: CASSPGVGGRATNEKLFF. For the CDR3, the DNA is TGCGCCAGCAGCCCTGGAGTCGGTGGGAGAGCAACTAATGAAAAACTGTTTTTT. Combining the CDR3 with reference TRBV5-1 and TRBJ1-4 gives the whole variable domain KAGVTQTPRYLIKTRGQQVTLSCSPISGHRSVSWYQQTPGQGLQFLFEYFSETQRNKGNFPGRFSGRQFSNSRSEMNVSTLELGDSALYLCASSPGVGGRATNEKLFFGSGTQLSVL.